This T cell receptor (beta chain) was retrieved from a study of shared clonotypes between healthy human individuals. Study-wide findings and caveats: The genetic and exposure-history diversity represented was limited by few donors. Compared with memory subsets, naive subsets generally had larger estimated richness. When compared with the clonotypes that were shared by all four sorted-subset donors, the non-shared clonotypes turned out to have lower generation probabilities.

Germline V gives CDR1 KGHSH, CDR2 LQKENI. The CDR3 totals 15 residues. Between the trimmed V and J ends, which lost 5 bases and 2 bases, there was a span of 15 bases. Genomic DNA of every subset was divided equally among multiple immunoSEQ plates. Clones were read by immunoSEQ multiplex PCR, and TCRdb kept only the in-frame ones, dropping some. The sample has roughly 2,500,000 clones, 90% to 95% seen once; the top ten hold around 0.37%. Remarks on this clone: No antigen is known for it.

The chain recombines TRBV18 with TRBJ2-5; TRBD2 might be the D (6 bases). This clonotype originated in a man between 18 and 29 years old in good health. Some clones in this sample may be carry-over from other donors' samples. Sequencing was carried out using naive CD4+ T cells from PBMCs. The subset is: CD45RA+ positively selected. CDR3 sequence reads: CASSRSGFWQETQYF. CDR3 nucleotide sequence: TGTGCCAGCTCAAGGAGCGGGTTCTGGCAAGAGACCCAGTACTTC. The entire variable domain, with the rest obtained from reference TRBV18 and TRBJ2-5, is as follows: NAGVMQNPRHLVRRRGQEARLRCSPMKGHSHVYWYRQLPEEGLKFMVYLQKENIIDESGMPKERFSAEFPKEGPSILRIQQVVRGDSAAYFCASSRSGFWQETQYFGPGTRLLVL.